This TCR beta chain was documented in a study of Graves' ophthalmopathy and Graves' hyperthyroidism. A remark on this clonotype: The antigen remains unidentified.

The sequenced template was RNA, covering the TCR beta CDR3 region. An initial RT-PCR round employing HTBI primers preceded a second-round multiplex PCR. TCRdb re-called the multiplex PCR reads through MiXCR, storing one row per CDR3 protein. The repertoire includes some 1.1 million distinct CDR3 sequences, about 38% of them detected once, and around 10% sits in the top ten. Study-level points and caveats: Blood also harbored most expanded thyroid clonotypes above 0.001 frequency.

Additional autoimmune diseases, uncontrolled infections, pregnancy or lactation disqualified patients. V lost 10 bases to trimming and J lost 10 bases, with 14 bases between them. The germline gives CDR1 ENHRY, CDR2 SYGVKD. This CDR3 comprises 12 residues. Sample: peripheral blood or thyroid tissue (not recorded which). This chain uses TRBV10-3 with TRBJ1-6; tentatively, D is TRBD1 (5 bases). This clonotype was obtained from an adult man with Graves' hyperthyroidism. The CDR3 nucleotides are TGTGCCACTGCCGGGCAGGGATCACCCCTCCACTTT. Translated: CATAGQGSPLHF.